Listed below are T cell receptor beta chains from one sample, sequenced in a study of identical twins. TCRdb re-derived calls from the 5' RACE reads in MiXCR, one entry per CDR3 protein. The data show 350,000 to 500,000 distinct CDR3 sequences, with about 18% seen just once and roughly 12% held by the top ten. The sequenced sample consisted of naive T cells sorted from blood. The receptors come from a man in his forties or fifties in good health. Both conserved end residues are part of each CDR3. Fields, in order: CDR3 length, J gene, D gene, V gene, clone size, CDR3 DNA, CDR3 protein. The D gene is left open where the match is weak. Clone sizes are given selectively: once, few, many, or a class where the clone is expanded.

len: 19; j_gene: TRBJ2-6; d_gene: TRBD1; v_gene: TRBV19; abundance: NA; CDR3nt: TGTGCCAGTAGTATAGATAGGGACAGCCCTAGCTCTGGGGCCAACGTCCTGACTTTC; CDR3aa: CASSIDRDSPSSGANVLTF
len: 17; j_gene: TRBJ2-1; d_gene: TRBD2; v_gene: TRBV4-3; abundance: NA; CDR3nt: TGCGCCAGCAGCCAAGACGCCGCTCTAGCGGGGTACAATGAGCAGTTCTTC; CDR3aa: CASSQDAALAGYNEQFF
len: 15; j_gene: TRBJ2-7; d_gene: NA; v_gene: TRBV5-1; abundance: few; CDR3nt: TGCGCCAGCAGCTTGGCCGGGAGACAGGGTGACGAGCAGTACTTC; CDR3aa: CASSLAGRQGDEQYF
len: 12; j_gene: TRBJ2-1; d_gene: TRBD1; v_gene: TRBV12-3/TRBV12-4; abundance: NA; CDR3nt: TGTGCCAGCAGTGCAGGGGGCCTTGAGCAGTTCTTC; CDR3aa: CASSAGGLEQFF
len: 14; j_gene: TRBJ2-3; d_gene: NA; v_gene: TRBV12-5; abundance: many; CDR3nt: TGTGCTAGTGGTTTGTTGGAACGCACAGATACGCAGTATTTT; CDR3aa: CASGLLERTDTQYF
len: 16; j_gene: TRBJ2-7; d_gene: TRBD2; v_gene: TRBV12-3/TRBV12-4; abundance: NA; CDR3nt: TGTGCCAGCAGCTTTTCCCTAGCGGGAGTCTGGTACGAGCAGTACTTC; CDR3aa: CASSFSLAGVWYEQYF
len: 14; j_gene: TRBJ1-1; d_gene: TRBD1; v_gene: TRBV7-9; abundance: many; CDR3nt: TGTGCCAGCAGCTTAGCCACAGGGGGCACTGAAGCTTTCTTT; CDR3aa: CASSLATGGTEAFF
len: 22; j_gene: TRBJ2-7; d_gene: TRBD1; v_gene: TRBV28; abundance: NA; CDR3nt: TGTGCCAGCCAACTCCTCCGGGGGGGACGGACAGGGGGGCTAGCGGCCCTCTACGAGCAGTACTTC; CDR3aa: CASQLLRGGRTGGLAALYEQYF
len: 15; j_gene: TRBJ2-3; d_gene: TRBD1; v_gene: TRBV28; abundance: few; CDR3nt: TGTGCCAGCAGTTTAGGACAGGGGTTCGCAGATACGCAGTATTTT; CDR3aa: CASSLGQGFADTQYF
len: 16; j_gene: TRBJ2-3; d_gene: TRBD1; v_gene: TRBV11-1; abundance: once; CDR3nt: TGTGCCAGCAGCTTAGAAGGGACAGGTAGCACAGATACGCAGTATTTT; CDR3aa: CASSLEGTGSTDTQYF
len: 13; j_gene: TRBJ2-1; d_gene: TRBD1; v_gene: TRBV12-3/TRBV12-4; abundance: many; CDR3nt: TGTGCCAGCAGTTTAGAGACAGGGGGCCAGCAGTTCTTC; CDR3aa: CASSLETGGQQFF
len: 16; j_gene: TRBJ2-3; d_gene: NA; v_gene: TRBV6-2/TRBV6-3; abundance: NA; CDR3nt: TGTGCCAGCAGTTACCGGGACGTAGAAGGTCTGGATACGCAGTATTTT; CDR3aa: CASSYRDVEGLDTQYF
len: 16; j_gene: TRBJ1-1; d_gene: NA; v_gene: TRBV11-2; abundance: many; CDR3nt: TGTGCCAGCAGCTTACCGGCCGGGGCCTTGAACACTGAAGCTTTCTTT; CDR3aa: CASSLPAGALNTEAFF
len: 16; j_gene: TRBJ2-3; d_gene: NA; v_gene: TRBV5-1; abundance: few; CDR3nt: TGCGCCAGCAGCTTGCGGGGGCACAGTAGCACAGATACGCAGTATTTT; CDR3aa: CASSLRGHSSTDTQYF
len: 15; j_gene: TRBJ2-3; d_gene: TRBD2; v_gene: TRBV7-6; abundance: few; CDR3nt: TGTGCCAGCAGCTCGGAGCGGGGGGTGGCAGATACGCAGTATTTT; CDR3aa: CASSSERGVADTQYF
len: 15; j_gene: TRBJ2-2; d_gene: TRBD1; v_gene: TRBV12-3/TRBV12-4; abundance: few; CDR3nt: TGTGCCAGCGGGACAGGGGGCGTCGGCACCGGGGAGCTGTTTTTT; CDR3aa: CASGTGGVGTGELFF
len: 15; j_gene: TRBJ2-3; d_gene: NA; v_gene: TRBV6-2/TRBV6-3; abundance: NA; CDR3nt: TGTGCCAGCAGTTACGGCGTAGTTAGGACAGATACGCAGTATTTT; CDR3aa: CASSYGVVRTDTQYF
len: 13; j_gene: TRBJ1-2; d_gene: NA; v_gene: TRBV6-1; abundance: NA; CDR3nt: TGTGCCAGCAGGACCGACCGAATCTATGGCTACACCTTC; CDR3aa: CASRTDRIYGYTF
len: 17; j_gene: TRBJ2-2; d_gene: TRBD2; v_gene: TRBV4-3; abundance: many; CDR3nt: TGCGCCAGCAGCCAAGATTGGCTAGCGGGAAGCACCGGGGAGCTGTTTTTT; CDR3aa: CASSQDWLAGSTGELFF
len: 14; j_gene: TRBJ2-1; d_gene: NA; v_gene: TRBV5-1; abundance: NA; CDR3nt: TGCGCCAGCAGCTTGGATGGGGCCGGCCATGAGCAGTTCTTC; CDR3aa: CASSLDGAGHEQFF
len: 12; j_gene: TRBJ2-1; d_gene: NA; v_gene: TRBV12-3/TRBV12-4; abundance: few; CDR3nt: TGTGCCAGCAGACCGAATTGGAATGAGCAGTTCTTC; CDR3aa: CASRPNWNEQFF
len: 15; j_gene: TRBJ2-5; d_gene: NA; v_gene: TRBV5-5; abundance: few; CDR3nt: TGTGCCAGCAGCTTGTGGGGCAGGGGCCAAGAGACCCAGTACTTC; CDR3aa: CASSLWGRGQETQYF
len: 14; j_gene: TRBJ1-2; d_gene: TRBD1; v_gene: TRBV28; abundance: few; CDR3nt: TGTGCCAGCACCATTGACGACAGGGTGGGTGGCTACACCTTC; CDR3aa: CASTIDDRVGGYTF
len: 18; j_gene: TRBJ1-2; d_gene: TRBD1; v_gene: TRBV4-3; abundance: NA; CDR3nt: TGCGCCAGCAGCCAAGACCTGACAGGGACCTCAGCTAACTATGGCTACACCTTC; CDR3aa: CASSQDLTGTSANYGYTF
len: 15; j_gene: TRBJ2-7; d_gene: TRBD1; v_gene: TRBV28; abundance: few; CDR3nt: TGTGCCAGCCGCTCCCCGGGACAGGGGATCTACGAGCAGTACTTC; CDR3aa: CASRSPGQGIYEQYF